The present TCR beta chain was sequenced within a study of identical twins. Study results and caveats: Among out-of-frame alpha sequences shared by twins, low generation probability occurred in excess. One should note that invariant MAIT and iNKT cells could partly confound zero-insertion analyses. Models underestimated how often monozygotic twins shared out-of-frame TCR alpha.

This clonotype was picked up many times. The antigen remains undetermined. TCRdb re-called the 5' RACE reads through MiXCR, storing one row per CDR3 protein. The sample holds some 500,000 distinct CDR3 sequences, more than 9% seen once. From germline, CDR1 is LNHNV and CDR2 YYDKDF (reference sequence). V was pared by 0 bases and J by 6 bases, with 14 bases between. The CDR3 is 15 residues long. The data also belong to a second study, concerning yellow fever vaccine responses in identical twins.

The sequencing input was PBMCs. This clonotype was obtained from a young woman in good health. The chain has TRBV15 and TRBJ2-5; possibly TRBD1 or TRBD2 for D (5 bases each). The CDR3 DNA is TGTGCCACCAGCAGAGAGGATGCAGGGACGAAGACCCAGTACTTC. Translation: CATSREDAGTKTQYF.